This T cell receptor (beta chain) was recorded in a study of T cells in Graves' hyperthyroidism and ophthalmopathy. The CDR3 is made up of 18 amino acids. V shed 1 base and J shed 0 bases, with 13 bases lying between them. Germline lookup yields CDR1 MNHEY and CDR2 SMNVEV (reference sequence). Amplification yielded TCR beta CDR3 regions, with RNA transcripts as the source. During a first-round RT-PCR of the TCR CDR3, the HTBI primer set was used. Each CDR3 protein is one row after TCRdb ran MiXCR on the multiplex PCR reads. The sample has more than 550,000 distinct CDR3 sequences; 17% are singletons. This clonotype was seen repeatedly, ten times or more.

This chain links TRBV27 with TRBJ1-6; D is unclear. The specimen was blood. The TCR originated in a man aged 45-65 years with Graves' hyperthyroidism. The CDR3 DNA follows: TGTGCCAGCAGTTTATACGCCCCCCTCGACTCCTATAATTCACCCCTCCACTTT. The encoded protein is CASSLYAPLDSYNSPLHF.